Listed below are T cell receptor beta chains from one sample, sequenced in a study of blood T cell repertoires in COVID-19. Data came from immunoSEQ multiplex PCR; TCRdb stores just in-frame clones and leaves some out. The sample consists of more than 200,000 clones, around 86% of them appearing once. Sequenced input: peripheral blood. These receptors came from a middle-aged man with COVID-19, enrolled during active disease. The CDR3 runs from the conserved cysteine through the conserved F or W. Each record gives: J gene, clone size, V gene, D gene, CDR3 length, CDR3 DNA, CDR3 protein. The D gene is left open where the match is weak. Only some rows state a clone size, as once, few, many or a class for expanded clones.

J gene: TRBJ1-1
clone size: -
V gene: TRBV6-6
D gene: TRBD1
CDR3 length: 15
CDR3 DNA: TGTGCCAGCATCGGGACAGCAAGACCGAACACTGAAGCTTTCTTT
CDR3 protein: CASIGTARPNTEAFF

J gene: TRBJ1-5
clone size: -
V gene: TRBV18
D gene: -
CDR3 length: 12
CDR3 DNA: TGTGCCAGCTCATTACAGGGTTGGCCCCAGCATTTT
CDR3 protein: CASSLQGWPQHF

J gene: TRBJ1-2
clone size: -
V gene: TRBV7-9
D gene: -
CDR3 length: 12
CDR3 DNA: TGTGCCAGCAGCGGGCCGGGGAATGGCTACACCTTC
CDR3 protein: CASSGPGNGYTF

J gene: TRBJ2-7
clone size: -
V gene: TRBV6-5
D gene: -
CDR3 length: 14
CDR3 DNA: TGTGCCAGCACCTCCCTGGGCAGTACCTACGAGCAGTACTTC
CDR3 protein: CASTSLGSTYEQYF

J gene: TRBJ1-6
clone size: -
V gene: TRBV11-2
D gene: TRBD1
CDR3 length: 16
CDR3 DNA: TGTGCCAGCAGCTATGGACAGGGGGCGGGTAATTCACCCCTCCACTTT
CDR3 protein: CASSYGQGAGNSPLHF

J gene: TRBJ2-5
clone size: -
V gene: TRBV30
D gene: TRBD1
CDR3 length: 13
CDR3 DNA: TGTGCCTGGAGGCGACAGGGGCAAGAGACCCAGTACTTC
CDR3 protein: CAWRRQGQETQYF

J gene: TRBJ2-4
clone size: -
V gene: TRBV5-4
D gene: -
CDR3 length: 15
CDR3 DNA: TGTGCCAGCAGCTTGTCAAGGGGCCTGGGAAACATTCAGTACTTC
CDR3 protein: CASSLSRGLGNIQYF

J gene: TRBJ1-4
clone size: -
V gene: TRBV4-1
D gene: TRBD1
CDR3 length: 14
CDR3 DNA: TGCGCCAGCAGCCAAGAGGGGACAGAAGAAAAACTGTTTTTT
CDR3 protein: CASSQEGTEEKLFF

J gene: TRBJ1-4
clone size: -
V gene: TRBV2
D gene: -
CDR3 length: 13
CDR3 DNA: TGTGCCAGCAATGGACAGCATAATGAAAAACTGTTTTTT
CDR3 protein: CASNGQHNEKLFF

J gene: TRBJ2-1
clone size: -
V gene: TRBV9
D gene: -
CDR3 length: 12
CDR3 DNA: TGTGCCAGCAGCGGACAGGTTAATGAGCAGTTCTTC
CDR3 protein: CASSGQVNEQFF

J gene: TRBJ1-1
clone size: -
V gene: TRBV2
D gene: -
CDR3 length: 13
CDR3 DNA: TGTGCCAGCAGATTGGACAGCAACACTGAAGCTTTCTTT
CDR3 protein: CASRLDSNTEAFF

J gene: TRBJ2-7
clone size: -
V gene: TRBV15
D gene: -
CDR3 length: 15
CDR3 DNA: TGTGCCACCAGCAGAGAGGTCCTAGCCTCCCGGGTGCAGTACTTC
CDR3 protein: CATSREVLASRVQYF

J gene: TRBJ2-7
clone size: -
V gene: TRBV5-1
D gene: TRBD2
CDR3 length: 15
CDR3 DNA: TGCGCCAGCAGCCCGGGACTAGCGGGCTCCTACGAGCAGTACTTC
CDR3 protein: CASSPGLAGSYEQYF

J gene: TRBJ2-7
clone size: few
V gene: TRBV28
D gene: TRBD1
CDR3 length: 13
CDR3 DNA: TGTGCCAGCAGGGGACAGGGGGCTTACGAGCAGTACTTC
CDR3 protein: CASRGQGAYEQYF

J gene: TRBJ1-1
clone size: -
V gene: TRBV6-2/TRBV6-3
D gene: -
CDR3 length: 14
CDR3 DNA: TGTGCCAGCAGTTACGCGATGGACAGTTCTGAAGCTTTCTTT
CDR3 protein: CASSYAMDSSEAFF

J gene: TRBJ2-7
clone size: -
V gene: TRBV6-6
D gene: TRBD1
CDR3 length: 13
CDR3 DNA: TGTGCCAGCAGACCGGGACAGGGCTACGAGCAGTACTTC
CDR3 protein: CASRPGQGYEQYF

J gene: TRBJ1-2
clone size: once
V gene: TRBV19
D gene: TRBD1
CDR3 length: 12
CDR3 DNA: TGTGCCAGTAGTGGGACAGGGGGTGGCTACACCTTC
CDR3 protein: CASSGTGGGYTF